A single sample is the source of the 4 T cell receptor beta chains below, sequenced in a study of shared clonotypes between healthy human individuals. The assay was immunoSEQ multiplex PCR, and TCRdb's table has in-frame clones only and misses some. The sample yields roughly 2.2 million clones, about nine tenths seen once. Sequenced: naive CD4+ T cells from PBMCs. Documented subset: CD45RA+ positively selected. Receptors originate from a man between 18 and 29 years old in good health. Some clones in this sample may be carry-over from other donors' samples.

The V and J genes are TRBV5-1 and TRBJ2-7; 10 bases fit TRBD1. V dropped 3 bases and J dropped 5; count of bases not matched to a gene: 5. Germline CDR1 and CDR2: SGHRS and YFSETQ. The CDR3 consists of 14 residues. The CDR3: CASSSRQGAHEQYF. The CDR3 bases are TGCGCCAGCAGCTCGCGACAGGGGGCCCACGAGCAGTACTTC.

This clone appeared once. At the DNA level, this CDR3 is encoded by other sequences in the same sample as well. The CDR3: CASSFPGGLNYGYTF. Written as DNA, the CDR3 is TGTGCCAGCAGTTTTCCGGGGGGCCTTAACTATGGCTACACCTTC. This chain joins TRBV28 and TRBJ1-2, with a tentative D call TRBD1 (6 bases). The germline CDR1 and CDR2 sequences are MDHEN and SYDVKM. V dropped 3 bases and J dropped 1 base, with 12 bases sitting between them. The CDR3 is made up of 15 amino acids.

In DNA, the CDR3 is TGTGCCAGCAGCTTGGAGGTCGCGGGCTACACCTTC. Translation gives CASSLEVAGYTF. The chain carries TRBV5-4 and TRBJ1-2; D unclear. V was cut by 0 bases and J by 8 bases, with 8 bases left in between. Germline values: CDR1 SGHNT, CDR2 YYREEE (reference sequence). This CDR3 is 12 amino acids long.

The rearrangement links TRBV27 to TRBJ1-2, with D perhaps TRBD1 (5 bases). Trimming pared 5 bases from V and 1 base from J, leaving 11 bases between. This CDR3 comprises 14 residues. Germline V lookup: CDR1 MNHEY, CDR2 SMNVEV (reference sequence). Here the CDR3 DNA reads TGTGCCAGCAGTAAATTCGACAGTAACTATGGCTACACCTTC. Protein sequence: CASSKFDSNYGYTF.